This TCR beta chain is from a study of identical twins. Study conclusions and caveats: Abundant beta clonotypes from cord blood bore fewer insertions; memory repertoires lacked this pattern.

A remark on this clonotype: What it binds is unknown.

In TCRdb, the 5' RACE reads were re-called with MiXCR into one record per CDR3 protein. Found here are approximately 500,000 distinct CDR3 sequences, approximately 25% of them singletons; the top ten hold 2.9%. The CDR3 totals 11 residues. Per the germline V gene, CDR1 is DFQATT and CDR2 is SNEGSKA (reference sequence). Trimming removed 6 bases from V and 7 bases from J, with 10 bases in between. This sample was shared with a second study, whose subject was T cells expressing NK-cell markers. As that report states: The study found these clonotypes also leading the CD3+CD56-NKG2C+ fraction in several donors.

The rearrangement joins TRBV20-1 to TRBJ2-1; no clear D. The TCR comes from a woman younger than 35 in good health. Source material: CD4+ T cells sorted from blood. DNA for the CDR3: TGCAGTGCCCTCTACCTAAATGAGCAGTTCTTC. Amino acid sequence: CSALYLNEQFF.